The source of this T cell receptor (beta chain) is a study of blood T cells in healthy people across ages. Losses at the gene ends were 5 bases for V and 2 bases for J; bases not matched to a gene: 7. Per the germline V gene, CDR1 is DFQATT and CDR2 is SNEGSKA (reference sequence). The CDR3 is 14 amino acids. The authors ran a second PCR of 7 to 11 cycles using a sample-barcoded 5' primer and a J-beta primer mix. TCRdb ran MiXCR on the 5' RACE reads and lists one entry per CDR3 protein. The data show 540,000 or so distinct CDR3 sequences, 20% to 30% seen once. The same data also contributed to another study, on T cells of mothers and their children.

Material: blood. The J gene is TRBJ2-5, the V gene TRBV20-1; TRBD1 aligns across 8 bases. The TCR comes from a boy aged 10-17 years in good health. The CDR3 coding sequence is TGCAGTGCTTCAAAGACAGGGGCACAAGAGACCCAGTACTTC. Its protein is CSASKTGAQETQYF.